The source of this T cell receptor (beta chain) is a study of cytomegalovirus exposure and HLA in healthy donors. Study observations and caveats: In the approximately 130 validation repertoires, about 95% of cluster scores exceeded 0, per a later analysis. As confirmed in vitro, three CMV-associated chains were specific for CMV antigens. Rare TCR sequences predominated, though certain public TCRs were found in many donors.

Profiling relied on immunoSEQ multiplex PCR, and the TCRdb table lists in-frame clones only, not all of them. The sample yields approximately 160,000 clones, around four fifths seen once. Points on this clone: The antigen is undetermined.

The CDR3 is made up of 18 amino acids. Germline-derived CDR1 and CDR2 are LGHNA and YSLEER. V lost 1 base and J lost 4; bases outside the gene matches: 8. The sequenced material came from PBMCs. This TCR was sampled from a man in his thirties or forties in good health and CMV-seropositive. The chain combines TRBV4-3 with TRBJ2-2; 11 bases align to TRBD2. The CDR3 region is CASSQGVAGGRFTGELFF. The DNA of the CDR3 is TGCGCCAGCAGCCAAGGGGTAGCGGGGGGGCGTTTCACCGGGGAGCTGTTTTTT.